This T cell receptor (beta chain) derives from a study of a mutant IDH1 vaccine in newly diagnosed glioma. This clone appeared a few times. The CDR3 covers 16 residues. Trimming took 0 bases from V and 3 from J, leaving 16 bases between them. CDR1 and CDR2 from the germline V gene are SGHRS and YFSETQ. Repertoires were generated with immunoSEQ multiplex PCR, while TCRdb's copy carries only in-frame clones and drops some. This table has 70,000 to 95,000 clones, over 75% appearing once. The time point: baseline, week 1 (first vaccination visit). Treatment: pre-vaccination baseline after standard-of-care therapy.

The sequences come from PBMCs, collected from a glioma patient treated with radiotherapy, temozolomide or both. The chain combines TRBV5-1 with TRBJ2-7; D may be TRBD1 (5 bases). The receptor was derived from a man aged 40-55 years with glioma. Some clones in this sample may be carry-over from other donors' samples. CDR3 in amino acids: CASSLGPPSQGYEQYF. The CDR3 nucleotides are TGCGCCAGCAGCTTGGGCCCCCCTTCCCAGGGCTACGAGCAGTACTTC.